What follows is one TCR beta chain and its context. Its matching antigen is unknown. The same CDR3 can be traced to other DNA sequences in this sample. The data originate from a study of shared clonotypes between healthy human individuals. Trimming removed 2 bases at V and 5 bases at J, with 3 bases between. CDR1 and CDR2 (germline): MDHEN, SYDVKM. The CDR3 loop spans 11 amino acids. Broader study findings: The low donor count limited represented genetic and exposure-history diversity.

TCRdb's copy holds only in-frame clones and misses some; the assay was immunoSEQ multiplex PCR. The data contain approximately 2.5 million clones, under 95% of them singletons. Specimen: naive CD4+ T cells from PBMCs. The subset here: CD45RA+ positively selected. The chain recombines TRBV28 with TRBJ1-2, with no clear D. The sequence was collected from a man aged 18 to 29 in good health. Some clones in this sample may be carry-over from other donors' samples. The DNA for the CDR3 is TGTGCCAGCAGTTTACAGTATGGCTACACCTTC. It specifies CASSLQYGYTF.